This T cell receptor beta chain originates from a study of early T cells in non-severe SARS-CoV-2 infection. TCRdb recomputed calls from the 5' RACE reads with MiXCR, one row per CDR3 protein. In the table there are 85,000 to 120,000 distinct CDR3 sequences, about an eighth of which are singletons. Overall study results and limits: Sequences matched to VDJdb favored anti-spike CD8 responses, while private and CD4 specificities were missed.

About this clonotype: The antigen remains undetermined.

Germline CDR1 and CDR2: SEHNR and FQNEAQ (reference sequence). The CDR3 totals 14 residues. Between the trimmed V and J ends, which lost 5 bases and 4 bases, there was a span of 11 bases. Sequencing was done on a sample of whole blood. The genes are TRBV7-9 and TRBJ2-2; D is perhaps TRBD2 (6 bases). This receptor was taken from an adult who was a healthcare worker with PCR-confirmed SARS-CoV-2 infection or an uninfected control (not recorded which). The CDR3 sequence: CASSRGLLTGELFF. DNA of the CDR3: TGTGCCAGCAGCCGGGGACTTCTCACCGGGGAGCTGTTTTTT.